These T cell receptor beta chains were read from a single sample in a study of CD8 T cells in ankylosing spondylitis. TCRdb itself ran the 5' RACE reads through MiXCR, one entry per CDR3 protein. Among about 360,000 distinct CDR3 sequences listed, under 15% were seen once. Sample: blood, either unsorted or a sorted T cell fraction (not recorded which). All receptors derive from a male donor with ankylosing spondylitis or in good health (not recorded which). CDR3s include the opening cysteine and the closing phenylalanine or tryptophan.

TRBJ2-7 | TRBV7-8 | CASSLAKDRSEQYF
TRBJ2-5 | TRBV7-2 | CASSLGRRQIQETQYF
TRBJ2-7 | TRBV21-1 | CASSKALRDRLSYEQYF
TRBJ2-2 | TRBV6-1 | CASSVLRTGGLTGELFF
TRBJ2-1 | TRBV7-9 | CASSFVQGPYNEQFF
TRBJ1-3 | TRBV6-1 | CASSGQAGSGNTIYF
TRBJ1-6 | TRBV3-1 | CASSQGTNPSPLHF
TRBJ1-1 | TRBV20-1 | CSARQILMNTEAFF
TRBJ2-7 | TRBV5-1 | CASSWRAGGYEQYF
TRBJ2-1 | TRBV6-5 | CASSYGRGDLSYNEQFF
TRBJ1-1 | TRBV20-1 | CSAGRDRGLMNTEAFF
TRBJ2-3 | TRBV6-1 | CASGLGGTVEDTQYF
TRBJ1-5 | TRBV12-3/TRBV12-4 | CASSSRARNQPQHF
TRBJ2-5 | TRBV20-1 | CSARVAQETQYF
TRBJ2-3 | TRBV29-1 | CSVARPLTDTQYF
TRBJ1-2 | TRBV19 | CASSTSPQGRGYTF
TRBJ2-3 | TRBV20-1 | CSATGGARTDTQYF
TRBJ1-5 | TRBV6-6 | CASSRGQDQPQHF
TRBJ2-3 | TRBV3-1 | CASSPRSGRTDTQYF
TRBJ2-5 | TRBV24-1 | CATSDGRGKETQYF
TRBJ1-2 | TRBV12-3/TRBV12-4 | CASSPGSRASYGYTF
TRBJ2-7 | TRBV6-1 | CASSRGGTGGFNEQYF
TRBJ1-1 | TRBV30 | CAWSVRGGRLSLEAFF
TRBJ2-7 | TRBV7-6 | CASSITGVAEQYF
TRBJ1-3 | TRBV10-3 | CAISGTGKSGNTIYF
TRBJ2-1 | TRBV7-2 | CASSPGGPAYNEQFF
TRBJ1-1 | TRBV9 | CASSISGRGGTEAFF
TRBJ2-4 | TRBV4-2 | CASSQGAAAIQYF